These T cell receptor beta chains were read from a single sample in a study of T cell responses to AZD1222 COVID-19 vaccine. Method: immunoSEQ multiplex PCR; TCRdb's copy keeps in-frame clones and lacks some. The repertoire includes tens of thousands of clones, around nine tenths of them detected once, and about 8% sits in the top ten. The sample was peripheral blood, taken on day 0 of AZD1222 vaccination. The source of these receptors is an adult in good health. The CDR3 runs from the conserved cysteine through the conserved F or W. The D gene is left open where the match is weak. Size is stated for part of the rows, as once, few or many counts, or as a class when the clone is expanded.

J gene	CDR3 length	D gene	V gene	clone size	CDR3 protein	CDR3 DNA
TRBJ1-2	13	-	TRBV2	-	CASSEAYRAGYTF	TGTGCCAGCAGTGAAGCGTACAGGGCTGGCTACACCTTC
TRBJ1-1	13	-	TRBV7-9	-	CASSLASLTEAFF	TGTGCCAGCAGCTTAGCATCACTCACTGAAGCTTTCTTT
TRBJ1-6	13	-	TRBV5-1	once	CASSPVFHSPLHF	TGCGCCAGCAGCCCCGTCTTCCATTCACCCCTCCACTTT
TRBJ1-5	15	-	TRBV6-1	few	CASSEFLGGLQPQHF	TGTGCCAGCAGTGAATTTCTAGGTGGGTTACAGCCCCAGCATTTT
TRBJ1-4	19	TRBD1	TRBV6-6	-	CASSLRDSRVFATNEKLFF	TGTGCCAGCAGTCTAAGGGACAGTAGAGTATTCGCAACTAATGAAAAACTGTTTTTT
TRBJ2-1	17	-	TRBV5-1	-	CASSLVGGPTRGNEQFF	TGCGCCAGCAGCTTGGTGGGGGGCCCGACTAGGGGCAATGAGCAGTTCTTC
TRBJ2-3	12	-	TRBV30	-	CAWSVGRNTQYF	TGTGCCTGGAGTGTGGGGAGAAATACGCAGTATTTT
TRBJ1-1	15	TRBD1	TRBV7-2	-	CASSQGQGRNTEAFF	TGTGCCAGCAGCCAAGGACAGGGTAGAAACACTGAAGCTTTCTTT
TRBJ2-3	12	-	TRBV10-3	-	CAISEGLDTQYF	TGTGCCATCAGCGAGGGTTTAGATACGCAGTATTTT
TRBJ1-2	15	TRBD1	TRBV5-1	-	CASSFVRTGHYGYTF	TGCGCCAGCAGCTTTGTTCGGACAGGGCACTATGGCTACACCTTC
TRBJ2-3	15	TRBD1	TRBV6-4	-	CASSDGTGETDTQYF	TGTGCCAGCAGTGATGGGACAGGGGAGACAGATACGCAGTATTTT
TRBJ2-1	16	-	TRBV19	once	CASSIDLRLDTGEQFF	TGTGCCAGTAGTATAGATCTCCGACTAGATACGGGTGAGCAGTTCTTC
TRBJ1-2	14	-	TRBV9	-	CASSVASENYGYTF	TGTGCCAGCAGCGTAGCTTCAGAAAACTATGGCTACACCTTC
TRBJ1-3	13	-	TRBV10-3	-	CAISTISGNTIYF	TGTGCCATCAGTACAATCTCTGGAAACACCATATATTTT
TRBJ2-1	17	TRBD2	TRBV3-1/TRBV3-2	-	CASSQVPGGRSYNEQFF	TGTGCCAGCAGCCAAGTCCCTGGCGGGAGGTCCTACAATGAGCAGTTCTTC
TRBJ2-1	15	TRBD1	TRBV6-4	-	CASSDRTGGNDEQFF	TGTGCCAGCAGTGACCGGACAGGGGGAAACGATGAGCAGTTCTTC
TRBJ1-5	13	-	TRBV29-1	few	CSVEIGGEEPQHF	TGCAGCGTTGAGATTGGGGGAGAAGAGCCCCAGCATTTT
TRBJ1-5	18	-	TRBV6-6	few	CASSPTGRVYLSNQPQHF	TGTGCCAGCAGTCCCACAGGGAGAGTCTACCTTAGCAATCAGCCCCAGCATTTT
TRBJ2-1	14	TRBD2	TRBV3-1/TRBV3-2	-	CASSQDGLAVEQFF	TGTGCCAGCAGCCAAGACGGACTAGCGGTTGAGCAGTTCTTC
TRBJ2-2	16	TRBD1	TRBV15	-	CATSRSRTGGTGELFF	TGTGCCACCAGCAGATCCCGGACAGGCGGCACCGGGGAGCTGTTTTTT
TRBJ1-1	15	TRBD1	TRBV7-6	-	CASSSRDRGGTEAFF	TGTGCCAGCAGCTCCCGGGACAGGGGAGGAACTGAAGCTTTCTTT
TRBJ1-1	13	-	TRBV24-1	-	CATISDCHTEAFF	TGTGCCACCATATCTGATTGTCACACTGAAGCTTTCTTT
TRBJ2-2	15	TRBD1	TRBV9	few	CASSPPTGATGELFF	TGTGCCAGCAGCCCGCCGACAGGGGCCACCGGGGAGCTGTTTTTT
TRBJ2-1	19	TRBD2	TRBV18	-	CASSPGGSGRKVSYNEQFF	TGTGCCAGCTCACCAGGGGGTAGCGGGAGGAAGGTTTCCTACAATGAGCAGTTCTTC
TRBJ2-2	18	TRBD1	TRBV4-1	-	CASSQDPFGTGVTGELFF	TGCGCCAGCAGCCAAGATCCGTTCGGGACAGGGGTCACCGGGGAGCTGTTTTTT
TRBJ2-1	17	TRBD1	TRBV11-2	-	CASSPGRNPGQGAQQFF	TGTGCCAGCAGCCCCGGACGAAATCCGGGACAGGGGGCTCAGCAGTTCTTC
TRBJ1-1	12	-	TRBV24-1	many	CATSDLGSGAFF	TGTGCCACCAGTGATTTGGGGAGTGGTGCTTTCTTT
TRBJ2-1	16	-	TRBV6-6	-	CASSYLSGSLYNEQFF	TGTGCCAGCAGTTACCTTAGCGGTTCCCTCTACAATGAGCAGTTCTTC
TRBJ1-6	15	-	TRBV7-6	-	CASSSRAQGGSPLHF	TGTGCCAGCAGCTCGAGGGCCCAGGGAGGTTCACCCCTCCACTTT
TRBJ1-1	15	-	TRBV5-6	-	CASSLAAGVNTEAFF	TGTGCCAGCAGCTTGGCGGCGGGAGTGAACACTGAAGCTTTCTTT
TRBJ1-4	15	TRBD1	TRBV6-5	-	CASRETGTGGEKLFF	TGTGCCAGCAGGGAGACCGGGACAGGGGGTGAAAAACTGTTTTTT
TRBJ1-4	12	-	TRBV2	-	CASRAAREKLFF	TGTGCCAGCCGGGCCGCCCGGGAAAAACTGTTTTTT
TRBJ2-1	15	TRBD2	TRBV7-6	-	CASSLLAGSYNEQFF	TGTGCCAGCAGCTTACTAGCGGGCTCCTACAATGAGCAGTTCTTC
TRBJ2-1	15	-	TRBV28	-	CASRPPRGLYNEQFF	TGTGCCAGCAGGCCCCCCCGGGGGCTTTACAATGAGCAGTTCTTC
TRBJ1-1	15	-	TRBV4-1	-	CASSQDARGGTEAFF	TGCGCCAGCAGCCAAGATGCCAGGGGAGGCACTGAAGCTTTCTTT
TRBJ1-3	15	-	TRBV7-2	-	CASSLDSLLGNTIYF	TGTGCCAGCAGCTTAGATTCCTTATTAGGAAACACCATATATTTT
TRBJ1-5	16	TRBD1	TRBV20-1	-	CSASIGGARRHQPQHF	TGCAGTGCTAGTATAGGGGGCGCGAGGAGGCATCAGCCCCAGCATTTT
TRBJ1-2	15	-	TRBV9	-	CASSSRGRVNYGYTF	TGTGCCAGCAGCTCCAGAGGACGAGTAAACTATGGCTACACCTTC
TRBJ2-7	11	-	TRBV5-8	-	CASSFSYEQYF	TGTGCCAGCAGCTTCTCCTACGAGCAGTACTTC
TRBJ1-1	12	TRBD1	TRBV18	-	CATGVTNTEAFF	TGTGCAACAGGGGTGACGAACACTGAAGCTTTCTTT
TRBJ2-7	18	-	TRBV21-1	-	CASSKAKKVPAGGLQQYF	TGTGCCAGCAGCAAAGCGAAAAAGGTCCCAGCGGGAGGGTTGCAGCAGTACTTC
TRBJ2-1	16	-	TRBV7-9	-	CASSSGGERSYNEQFF	TGTGCCAGCAGCTCGGGTGGGGAGAGATCCTACAATGAGCAGTTCTTC
TRBJ1-1	13	-	TRBV10-3	-	CAISEEVNTEAFF	TGTGCCATCAGTGAAGAGGTGAACACTGAAGCTTTCTTT
TRBJ2-7	16	TRBD1	TRBV28	-	CASSAPQGARGWVQYF	TGTGCCAGCAGTGCCCCACAGGGGGCTCGAGGATGGGTGCAGTACTTC
TRBJ2-7	14	-	TRBV11-2	-	CASSSNRDPYEQYF	TGTGCCAGCAGCTCCAACAGGGATCCTTACGAGCAGTACTTC
TRBJ2-1	15	-	TRBV28	-	CASSGWGRPYNEQFF	TGTGCCAGCAGTGGATGGGGCCGTCCCTACAATGAGCAGTTCTTC
TRBJ1-2	15	-	TRBV5-5	-	CASSQGQQWSYGYTF	TGTGCCAGCAGTCAAGGACAGCAGTGGTCCTATGGCTACACCTTC
TRBJ1-4	13	-	TRBV28	once	CASGREANEKLFF	TGTGCCAGCGGGCGGGAGGCTAATGAAAAACTGTTTTTT
TRBJ2-2	15	-	TRBV7-8	-	CASSLAGLYTGELFF	TGTGCCAGCAGCTTAGCGGGACTCTACACCGGGGAGCTGTTTTTT
TRBJ1-5	13	TRBD1	TRBV27	-	CASSGGLGQPQHF	TGTGCCAGCTCAGGGGGCTTGGGTCAGCCCCAGCATTTT
TRBJ1-5	16	TRBD1	TRBV10-1	-	CASQPGQGVNNQPQHF	TGCGCCAGTCAGCCGGGACAGGGGGTTAACAATCAGCCCCAGCATTTT
TRBJ1-6	16	TRBD1	TRBV19	-	CASSPTGISYNSPLHF	TGTGCCAGTAGTCCGACAGGGATCTCCTATAATTCACCCCTCCACTTT
TRBJ2-1	12	-	TRBV2	-	CASRALRDEQFF	TGTGCCAGCAGGGCCCTGCGGGATGAGCAGTTCTTC
TRBJ1-1	16	TRBD1	TRBV27	-	CASSLSGTGGFTEAFF	TGTGCCAGCAGTTTATCGGGGACAGGGGGGTTCACTGAAGCTTTCTTT
TRBJ1-1	13	-	TRBV27	-	CASSLQLNTEAFF	TGTGCCAGCAGTTTGCAGCTGAACACTGAAGCTTTCTTT
TRBJ1-5	18	-	TRBV4-2	-	CASSQDRRSGYSNQPQHF	TGTGCCAGCAGCCAAGATCGAAGGTCAGGCTATAGCAATCAGCCCCAGCATTTT
TRBJ2-1	15	TRBD2	TRBV6-5	-	CASSTGTSGNNEQFF	TGTGCCAGCAGTACGGGGACTAGCGGGAACAATGAGCAGTTCTTC